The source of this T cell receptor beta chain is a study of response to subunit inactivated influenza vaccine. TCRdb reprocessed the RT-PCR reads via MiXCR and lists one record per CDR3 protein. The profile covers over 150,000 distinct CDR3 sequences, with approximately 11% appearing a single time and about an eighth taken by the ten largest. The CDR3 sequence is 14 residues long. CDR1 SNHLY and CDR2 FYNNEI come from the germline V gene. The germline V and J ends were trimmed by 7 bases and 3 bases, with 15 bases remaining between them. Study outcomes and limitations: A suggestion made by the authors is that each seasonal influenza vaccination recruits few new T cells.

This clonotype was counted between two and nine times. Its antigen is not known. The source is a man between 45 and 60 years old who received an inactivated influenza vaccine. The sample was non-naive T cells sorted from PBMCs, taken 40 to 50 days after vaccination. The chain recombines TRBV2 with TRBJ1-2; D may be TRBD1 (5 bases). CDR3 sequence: CASNPRRGDYGYTF. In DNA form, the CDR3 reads TGTGCCAGCAACCCACGGAGGGGTGACTATGGCTACACCTTC.